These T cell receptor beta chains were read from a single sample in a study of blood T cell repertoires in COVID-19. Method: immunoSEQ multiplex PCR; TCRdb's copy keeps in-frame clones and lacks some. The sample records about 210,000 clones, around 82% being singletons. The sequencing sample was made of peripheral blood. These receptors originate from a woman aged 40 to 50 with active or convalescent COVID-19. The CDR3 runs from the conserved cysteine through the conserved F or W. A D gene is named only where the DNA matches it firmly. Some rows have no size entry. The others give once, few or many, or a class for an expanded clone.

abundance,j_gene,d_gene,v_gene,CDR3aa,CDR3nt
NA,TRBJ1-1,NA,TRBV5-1,CASSFPTGTSMNTEAFF,TGCGCCAGCAGCTTCCCTACGGGGACTAGTATGAACACTGAAGCTTTCTTT
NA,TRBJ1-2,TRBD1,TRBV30,CAWSAPGGSNYGYTF,TGTGCCTGGAGCGCACCAGGGGGCAGTAACTATGGCTACACCTTC
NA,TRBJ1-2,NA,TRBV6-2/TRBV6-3,CASSSISGDWSGDYGYTF,TGTGCCAGCAGCTCCATATCTGGGGACTGGTCCGGGGACTATGGCTACACCTTC
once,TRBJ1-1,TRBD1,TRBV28,CASRTPRGDTEAFF,TGTGCCAGCCGTACGCCCAGGGGGGACACTGAAGCTTTCTTT
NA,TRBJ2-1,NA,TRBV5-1,CASSPSVGGKNEQFF,TGCGCCAGCAGCCCATCCGTGGGGGGTAAAAATGAGCAGTTCTTC
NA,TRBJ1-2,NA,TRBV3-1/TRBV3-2,CASSLHAPYRPPPYGYTF,TGTGCCAGCAGCCTCCACGCCCCATACAGGCCTCCACCATATGGCTACACCTTC
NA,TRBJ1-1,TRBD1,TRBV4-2,CASSPDRTGGTEAFF,TGTGCCAGCAGCCCCGACCGGACAGGGGGGACTGAAGCTTTCTTT
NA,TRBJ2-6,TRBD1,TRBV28,CASSMGQGAYGANVLTF,TGTGCCAGCAGTATGGGACAGGGGGCTTATGGGGCCAACGTCCTGACTTTC
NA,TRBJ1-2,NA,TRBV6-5,CASREGTGYGYTF,TGTGCCAGCAGAGAGGGGACTGGCTATGGCTACACCTTC
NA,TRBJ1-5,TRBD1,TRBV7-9,CASTPGGRQPQHF,TGTGCCAGTACCCCAGGGGGTCGTCAGCCCCAGCATTTT
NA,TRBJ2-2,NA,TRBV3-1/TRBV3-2,CASSQEGAVGRLFF,TGTGCCAGCAGCCAAGAAGGGGCGGTGGGGCGGCTGTTTTTT
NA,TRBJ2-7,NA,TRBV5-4,CASRPQGSREQYF,TGTGCCAGCAGGCCCCAGGGTTCCCGCGAGCAGTACTTC
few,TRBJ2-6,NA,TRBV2,CASNSGANVLTF,TGTGCCAGTAACTCTGGGGCCAACGTCCTGACTTTC
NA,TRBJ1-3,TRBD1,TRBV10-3,CAISDPRTGNSGNTIYF,TGTGCCATCAGTGACCCTCGGACAGGAAACTCTGGAAACACCATATATTTT
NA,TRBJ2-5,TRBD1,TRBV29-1,CSVEDRGQETQYF,TGCAGCGTTGAGGACAGGGGGCAAGAGACCCAGTACTTC
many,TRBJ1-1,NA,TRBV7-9,CASSLARGWTEAFF,TGTGCCAGCAGCTTAGCGCGGGGTTGGACTGAAGCTTTCTTT
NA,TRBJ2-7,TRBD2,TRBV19,CASSLIVAGIYEQYF,TGTGCCAGTAGTCTGATAGTAGCGGGGATCTACGAGCAGTACTTC
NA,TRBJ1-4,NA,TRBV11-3,CASSPSSGVSLKLFF,TGTGCCAGCAGCCCCTCCTCCGGGGTGAGTCTTAAACTGTTTTTT
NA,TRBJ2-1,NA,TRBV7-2,CASSLAGQFHNEQFF,TGTGCCAGCAGCTTAGCGGGACAATTTCACAATGAGCAGTTCTTC
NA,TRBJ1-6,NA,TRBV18,CASRVSSYNSPLHF,TGTGCCAGCCGAGTGAGCTCCTATAATTCACCCCTCCACTTT
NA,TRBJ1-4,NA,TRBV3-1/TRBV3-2,CASSQGFAGEKLFF,TGTGCCAGCAGCCAAGGATTTGCGGGAGAAAAACTGTTTTTT
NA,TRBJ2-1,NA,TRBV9,CASSEGGLIGREQFF,TGTGCCAGCAGCGAGGGCGGACTTATCGGAAGGGAGCAGTTCTTC
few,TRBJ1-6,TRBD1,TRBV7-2,CASSRDSSYNSPLHF,TGTGCCAGCAGCCGGGACAGCTCCTATAATTCACCCCTCCACTTT
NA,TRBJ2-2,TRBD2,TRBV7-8,CASSSGGRLAGELFF,TGTGCCAGCAGCTCTGGCGGGAGATTAGCCGGGGAGCTGTTTTTT
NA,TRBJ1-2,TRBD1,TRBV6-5,CASSTGVANYGYTF,TGTGCCAGCAGTACAGGGGTGGCTAACTATGGCTACACCTTC
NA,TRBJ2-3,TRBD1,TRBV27,CASSLTLIHRGSGTDTQYF,TGTGCCAGCAGTTTAACTCTGATCCACAGGGGGTCGGGCACAGATACGCAGTATTTT
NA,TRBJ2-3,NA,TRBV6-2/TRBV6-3,CASSPTRADTQYF,TGTGCCAGCAGCCCGACTAGGGCAGATACGCAGTATTTT
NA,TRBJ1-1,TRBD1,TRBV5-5,CASSFRVGQGSTEAFF,TGTGCCAGCAGCTTCCGGGTGGGACAGGGTTCCACTGAAGCTTTCTTT
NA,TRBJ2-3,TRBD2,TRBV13,CASSPGLAELTDTQYF,TGTGCCAGCAGCCCGGGACTAGCGGAACTCACAGATACGCAGTATTTT
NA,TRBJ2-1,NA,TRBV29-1,CSVLQGLGSNEQFF,TGCAGCGTTCTACAGGGTTTGGGATCGAATGAGCAGTTCTTC
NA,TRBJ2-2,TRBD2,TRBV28,CASSTSGNTGELFF,TGTGCCAGCTCGACTAGCGGAAACACCGGGGAGCTGTTTTTT
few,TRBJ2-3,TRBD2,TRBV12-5,CATCPGLATTDTQYF,TGTGCTACCTGCCCGGGACTAGCTACGACAGATACGCAGTATTTT
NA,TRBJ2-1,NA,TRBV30,CAWSNGQGPYNEQFF,TGTGCCTGGAGTAATGGTCAGGGTCCCTACAATGAGCAGTTCTTC
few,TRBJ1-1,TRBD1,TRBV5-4,CASSRSAGGADTEAFF,TGTGCCAGCAGCCGTTCCGCAGGGGGCGCGGACACTGAAGCTTTCTTT
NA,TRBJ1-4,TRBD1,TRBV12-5,CASGSGQVAEKLFF,TGTGCTAGTGGTAGCGGACAGGTGGCTGAAAAACTGTTTTTT
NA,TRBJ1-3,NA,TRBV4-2,CASSPQGSGNTIYF,TGTGCCAGCAGCCCACAGGGTTCTGGAAACACCATATATTTT
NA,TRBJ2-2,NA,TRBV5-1,CASSLVQGTTGELFF,TGCGCCAGCAGCTTGGTACAGGGAACAACCGGGGAGCTGTTTTTT
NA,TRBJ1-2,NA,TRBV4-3,CASSQTGYYGYTF,TGCGCCAGCAGCCAAACAGGATACTATGGCTACACCTTC
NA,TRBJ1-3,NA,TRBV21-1,CASSKGGRRSSGNTIYF,TGTGCCAGCAGCAAAGGTGGGAGGCGCTCTTCTGGAAACACCATATATTTT
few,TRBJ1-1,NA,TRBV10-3,CAISGPPPGEGFF,TGTGCCATCAGTGGCCCCCCGCCAGGGGAAGGCTTCTTT
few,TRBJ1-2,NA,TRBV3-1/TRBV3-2,CASSQGTTTNYGYTF,TGTGCCAGCAGCCAAGGGACTACCACTAACTATGGCTACACCTTC